This T cell receptor beta chain was documented in a study of technical replicates of blood from a handful of donors. Deletions cut 7 bases from V and 2 bases from J, with 13 bases between. The germline CDR1 and CDR2 sequences are SNHLY and FYNNEI. The CDR3 sequence is 14 residues long. Using immunoSEQ multiplex PCR, the repertoire was profiled, and TCRdb retains in-frame clones only, with some absent. Counted here are around 67,000 clones, approximately 83% occurring once; the ten biggest clones make up 4.5% to 6%. This sequence joins TRBV2 and TRBJ2-3, with D possibly TRBD1 on 5 matching bases. This receptor was obtained from a human donor in good health. Some clones in this sample may be carry-over from other donors' samples. The sequenced sample consisted of PBMCs. CDR3 residues: CASITREYTDTQYF. The CDR3 DNA reads as TGTGCCAGCATTACCAGGGAATACACAGATACGCAGTATTTT.